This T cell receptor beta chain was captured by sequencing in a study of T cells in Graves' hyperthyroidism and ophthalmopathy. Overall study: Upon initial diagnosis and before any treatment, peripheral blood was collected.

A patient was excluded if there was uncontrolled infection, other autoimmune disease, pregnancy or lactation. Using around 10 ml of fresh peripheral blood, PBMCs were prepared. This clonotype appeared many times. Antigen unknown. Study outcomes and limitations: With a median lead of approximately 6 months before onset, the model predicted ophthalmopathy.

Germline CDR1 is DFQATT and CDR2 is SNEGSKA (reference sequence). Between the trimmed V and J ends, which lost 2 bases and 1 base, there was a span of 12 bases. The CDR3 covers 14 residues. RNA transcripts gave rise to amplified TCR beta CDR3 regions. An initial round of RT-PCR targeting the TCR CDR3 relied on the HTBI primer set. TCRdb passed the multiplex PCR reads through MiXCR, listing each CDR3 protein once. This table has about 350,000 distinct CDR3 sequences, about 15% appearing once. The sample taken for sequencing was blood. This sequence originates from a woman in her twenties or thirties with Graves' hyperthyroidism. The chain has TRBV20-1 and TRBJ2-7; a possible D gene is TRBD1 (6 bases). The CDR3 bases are TGCAGTGCTAGACCCCCTGGGACATCCTACGAGCAGTACTTC. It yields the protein CSARPPGTSYEQYF.